This T cell receptor beta chain originates from a study of blood T cell repertoires in COVID-19. On the study more broadly: Some COVID-19 samples were acute and others convalescent; all came from the United States, Italy and Spain. The analysed material was cDNA or gDNA that came from T cells, B-cell-depleted T cells, or PBMCs.

The CDR3 loop spans 15 amino acids. Germline CDR1 is SGHKS and CDR2 is YYEKEE (reference sequence). Trimming took off 4 bases at V and 1 base at J, with 14 bases between the two ends. The participants were between about 18 and 100 years old and came from 24 US areas. Cohort placement rested on clinical history that participants reported themselves. Sequencing was performed with immunoSEQ multiplex PCR; in TCRdb, only in-frame clones are kept and a portion is missing. The repertoire has about 63,000 clones, approximately 80% of them found once; the top ten carry approximately 3.5%. Sequenced material: PBMCs or T cells enriched from blood (not recorded which). The TCR sequence derives from a woman aged 40 to 49 with acute COVID-19. This chain connects TRBV5-5 to TRBJ2-5; TRBD2 is a possible D gene (6 bases). Here the CDR3 DNA reads TGTGCCAGCAGCCCCTCAGCGGGCCTCCAAGAGACCCAGTACTTC. Amino acid sequence: CASSPSAGLQETQYF. Drawing the rest from reference TRBV5-5 and TRBJ2-5, the complete variable domain is DAGVTQSPTHLIKTRGQQVTLRCSPISGHKSVSWYQQVLGQGPQFIFQYYEKEERGRGNFPDRFSARQFPNYSSELNVNALLLGDSALYLCASSPSAGLQETQYFGPGTRLLVL.